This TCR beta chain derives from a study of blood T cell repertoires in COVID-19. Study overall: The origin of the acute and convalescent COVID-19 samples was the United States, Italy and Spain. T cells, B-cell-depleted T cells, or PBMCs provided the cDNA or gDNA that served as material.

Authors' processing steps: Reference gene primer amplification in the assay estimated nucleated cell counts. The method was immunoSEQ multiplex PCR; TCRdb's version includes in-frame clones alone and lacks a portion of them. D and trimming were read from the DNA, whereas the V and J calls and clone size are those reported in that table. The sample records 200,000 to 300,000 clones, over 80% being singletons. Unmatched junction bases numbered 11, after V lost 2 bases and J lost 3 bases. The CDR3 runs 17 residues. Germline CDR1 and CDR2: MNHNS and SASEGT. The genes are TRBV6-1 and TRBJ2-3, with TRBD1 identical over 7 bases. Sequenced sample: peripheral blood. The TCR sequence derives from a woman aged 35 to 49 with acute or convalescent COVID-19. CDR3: CASSEPRQGYATDTQYF. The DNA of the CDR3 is TGTGCCAGCAGTGAACCTAGACAGGGTTATGCGACAGATACGCAGTATTTT.